This T cell receptor (beta chain) was recorded in a study of early T cells in non-severe SARS-CoV-2 infection. On the study more broadly: Sequenced material consisted of bulk RNA (from unsorted whole blood), and chains were unpaired.

Unique molecular identifiers (one per individual cDNA molecule) were attached. TCRdb re-analysed the 5' RACE reads in MiXCR, keeping a single row per CDR3 protein. The profile shows 65,000 to 70,000 distinct CDR3 sequences, roughly a tenth of them singletons. The TCR originated in an adult who was a healthcare worker with PCR-confirmed SARS-CoV-2 infection or an uninfected control (not recorded which). Specimen: whole blood.

CDR3 amino acids: CASSPILRDRGYYGYTF. The DNA for the CDR3 is TGTGCCAGCAGCCCGATACTCCGGGACAGGGGATACTATGGCTACACCTTC. The V gene is TRBV6-2 or TRBV6-3, the J gene TRBJ1-2; 10 nucleotides align to TRBD1. Per germline, CDR1 MNHEY and CDR2 SVGEGT. Trimming cost V 6 bases and J 3 bases; bases outside gene matches: 13. This CDR3 comprises 17 residues.